This passage covers 26 T cell receptor beta chains from one sample sequenced in a study of T-cell reconstitution after alpha-beta-depleted transplantation in children. Using unique molecular identifiers, the investigators prepared the TCRbeta library. A single record per CDR3 protein comes from TCRdb applying MiXCR to the PCR reads. Found here are hundreds of thousands of distinct CDR3 sequences, under 12% of them singletons; the top ten hold approximately 4.1%. The sequencing used PBMCs from the stem cell graft donor, collected from the stem cell graft. Source of these receptors: a human donor who donated a stem cell graft to a child with acute myeloid leukemia.

This clonotype was seen more than once but under ten times. This chain connects TRBV29-1 to TRBJ1-2; 8 bases map to TRBD1. The CDR3 is 13 amino acids. CDR1 is SQVTM, CDR2 ANQGSEA, per germline. J lost 4 bases, V lost 3 bases, and 4 bases had no gene match. The CDR3 loop reads CSVEPGQAYGYTF. DNA of the CDR3: TGCAGCGTTGAGCCGGGACAGGCCTATGGCTACACCTTC.

The chain is built from TRBV28 and TRBJ2-7, with TRBD2 matching 8 bases. This CDR3 spans 11 amino acids. The V gene's germline CDR1 is MDHEN and CDR2 SYDVKM. In DNA, the CDR3 is TGTGGGAGCGGGAGACCCTACGAGCAGTACTTC. It specifies CGSGRPYEQYF. The full variable domain, with the rest looked up from reference TRBV28 and TRBJ2-7, is DVKVTQSSRYLVKRTGEKVFLECVQDMDHENMFWYRQDPGLGLRLIYFSYDVKMKEKGDIPEGYSVSREKKERFSLILESASTNQTSMYLCGSGRPYEQYFGPGTRLTVT.

The chain links TRBV5-1 to TRBJ2-3; D ambiguous. The CDR3 runs 15 residues. V was pared by 0 bases and J by 1 base, with 9 bases between. Germline V gene lookup returns CDR1 SGHRS and CDR2 YFSETQ. This CDR3 is CASSLDVVRTDTQYF. The CDR3 nucleotides read TGCGCCAGCAGCTTGGATGTGGTACGCACAGATACGCAGTATTTT.

The V call is TRBV6-2 or TRBV6-3, the J call TRBJ2-7; D tentatively reads TRBD1 or TRBD2 (5 bases each). V gave up 8 bases and J gave up 2 bases, with 16 bases separating them. The CDR3 consists of 14 residues. CDR1 and CDR2 from the germline V gene are MNHEY and SVGEGT. The CDR3 reads CASQDPGRTYEQYF. The CDR3 DNA sequence: TGTGCCAGCCAAGATCCGGGACGAACCTACGAGCAGTACTTC.

The chain carries TRBV20-1 and TRBJ1-1; D is unclear. Trimming pared 6 bases from V and 1 base from J, leaving 15 bases between. Germline V gene data show CDR1 as DFQATT and CDR2 as SNEGSKA (reference sequence). The CDR3 totals 14 residues. CDR3 region: CSAAEGRRNTEAFF. CDR3 sequence (DNA): TGCAGTGCCGCGGAGGGTAGGAGGAACACTGAAGCTTTCTTT.

This clonotype has more than one count but fewer than ten. The rearrangement links TRBV4-2 to TRBJ2-3; 8 bases line up with TRBD2. The ends lost 0 bases at V and 6 bases at J; junction bases unmatched: 11. CDR1 LGHNA and CDR2 YNFKEQ come from the germline V gene. The CDR3 is 17 amino acids. CDR3 DNA: TGTGCCAGCAGCCAAGATAGCCTAGCGGGTAAGGCCGATACGCAGTATTTT. Protein product: CASSQDSLAGKADTQYF.

A few counts support this clonotype. This chain uses TRBV7-9 with TRBJ1-6, with D hard to call. Looked up from germline, CDR1 is SEHNR and CDR2 is FQNEAQ (reference sequence). The CDR3 is 13 residues long. Trimming removed 1 base from V and 9 bases from J, with 7 bases in between. CDR3 residues: CASSLEQTSPLHF. The CDR3 DNA follows: TGTGCCAGCAGCTTAGAACAGACTTCACCCCTCCACTTT.

This clonotype has only a few counts. A much larger clonotype is one base distant, so this may be a read error. This rearrangement joins TRBV6-2 or TRBV6-3 to TRBJ2-1; unclear D gene. This CDR3 contains 12 residues. Trimming shortened V by 3 bases and J by 4 bases, and 4 bases separated the two germline ends. Germline values: CDR1 MNHEY, CDR2 SVGEGT. CDR3 in amino acids: CASSYQYNEQFF. The CDR3 DNA follows: TGTGCCAGCAGTTATCAGTACAATGAGCAGTTCTTC.

This clonotype was recorded at least ten times. The chain is built from TRBV15 and TRBJ2-1; 8 bases match TRBD2. Germline V CDR1 and CDR2: LNHNV, YYDKDF (reference sequence). V lost 6 bases and J lost 4; bases outside the gene matches: 11. This CDR3 region has 16 residues. The CDR3 protein is CATRPGLVTPYNEQFF. In DNA form, the CDR3 reads TGTGCCACCAGGCCGGGACTAGTGACCCCTTACAATGAGCAGTTCTTC.

This clonotype has just a few counts. The chain recombines TRBV28 with TRBJ2-3, with TRBD2 matching over 8 bases. Germline V CDR1 and CDR2: MDHEN, SYDVKM. The ends lost 3 bases at V and 6 bases at J; junction bases unmatched: 11. This CDR3 contains 16 residues. CDR3 in DNA: TGTGCCAGCAGTTTTCCGGGACTAGGTGCGAGTGATACGCAGTATTTT. This encodes CASSFPGLGASDTQYF.

In this sample, this clonotype turned up many times. The chain uses TRBV11-3 and TRBJ2-1; D possibly corresponds to TRBD1 (6 bases). Germline CDR1 and CDR2: SGHNT and YENEEA. The CDR3 loop spans 17 amino acids. V lost 5 bases to trimming and J lost 5 bases, with 22 bases between them. The CDR3 spells CASSLRAQGNDHNEQFF. CDR3 coding DNA: TGTGCCAGCAGCCTACGGGCACAGGGCAACGACCACAATGAGCAGTTCTTC.

The CDR3 loop reads CASSVGVKGGRSTDTQYF. The CDR3 region has the DNA TGTGCCAGCAGCGTAGGTGTCAAGGGCGGGAGGAGCACAGATACGCAGTATTTT. The V and J genes are TRBV9 and TRBJ2-3, with 8 nucleotides matching TRBD2. Germline V gives CDR1 SGDLS, CDR2 YYNGEE. The CDR3 loop spans 18 amino acids. V was pared by 0 bases and J by 0 bases, with 9 bases of the junction left unmatched.

This clonotype was counted many times. This CDR3 reads CASSLEFPDTQYF. The CDR3 DNA follows: TGTGCCAGCAGCTTAGAGTTCCCAGATACGCAGTATTTT. The chain combines TRBV11-2 with TRBJ2-3; D ambiguous. Between the trimmed V and J ends, which lost 0 bases and 4 bases, there was a span of 5 bases. The germline gives CDR1 SGHAT, CDR2 FQNNGV. The CDR3 contains 13 residues.

The chain links TRBV20-1 to TRBJ2-3, with D perhaps matching TRBD1 or TRBD2 (5 bases each). Germline loops: CDR1 DFQATT, CDR2 SNEGSKA (reference sequence). V lost 1 base and J lost 2, with 10 bases in between. This CDR3 has 14 residues. CDR3 DNA: TGCAGTGCTAGAGTGTCCGGGGCCACAGATACGCAGTATTTT. Amino acids: CSARVSGATDTQYF.

This chain links TRBV14 with TRBJ2-5; D is unresolved. V was shortened by 1 base and J by 1 base, with 10 bases between the two germline ends. Germline lookup yields CDR1 SGHDN and CDR2 FVKESK. This CDR3 spans 15 amino acids. The CDR3 DNA sequence: TGTGCCAGCAGCCAAGGGATAGTGATCCAAGAGACCCAGTACTTC. Encoded protein: CASSQGIVIQETQYF.

This clonotype was seen a handful of times. The gene calls are TRBV7-2 and TRBJ2-7; either TRBD1 or TRBD2 may supply D (5 bases each). The CDR3 spans 14 residues. Trimming cost V 5 bases and J 0 bases, with 11 bases left between them. CDR1 and CDR2 from the germline V gene are SGHTA and FQGNSA. CDR3 bases: TGTGCCAGCAGCCCCGGGGACGCCTCCTACGAGCAGTACTTC. Its translation: CASSPGDASYEQYF.

The chain uses TRBV6-5 and TRBJ1-1; D gene uncertain. Trimming left V 2 bases short and J 0 bases short, with 10 bases between. CDR3 length: 15 amino acids. Germline V gives CDR1 MNHEY, CDR2 SVGAGI. In nucleotides, the CDR3 is TGTGCCAGCAGTTACGACGGAGCGATGAACACTGAAGCTTTCTTT. Translating it yields CASSYDGAMNTEAFF.

This clonotype was seen repeatedly, ten times or more. The chain couples TRBV29-1 to TRBJ2-2; 8 nucleotides align to TRBD1. V lost 8 bases and J lost 1; bases outside the gene matches: 3. The CDR3 has 13 amino acids. Germline CDR1 is SQVTM and CDR2 is ANQGSEA. CDR3 coding DNA: TGCAGCACCGGGACAGGGAACACCGGGGAGCTGTTTTTT. This codes for CSTGTGNTGELFF.

This clonotype was picked up a small number of times. The V and J genes are TRBV29-1 and TRBJ1-2; D is perhaps TRBD1 (5 bases). CDR1 SQVTM and CDR2 ANQGSEA come from the germline V gene. Trimming shortened V by 5 bases and J by 13 bases, and 29 bases separated the two germline ends. This CDR3 is 15 amino acids long. CDR3 DNA sequence: TGCAGCGTTATCCGGGAGAGGGGACCTTCGCGGCTGGTCACCTTC. Its protein product is CSVIRERGPSRLVTF.

In its sample, this clonotype was seen a few times. The genes are TRBV29-1 and TRBJ2-2, with a tentative D call TRBD2 (6 bases). CDR1 SQVTM and CDR2 ANQGSEA come from the germline V gene. There are 12 residues in the CDR3. The V gene lost 6 bases and the J gene lost 7 bases, with 12 bases spanning the gap. As DNA, the CDR3 is TGCAGCGTGGTTTCGCGGGGCGGGGAGCTGTTTTTT. It is translated as CSVVSRGGELFF.

This rearrangement joins TRBV24-1 to TRBJ2-1, with D perhaps TRBD1 (6 bases). Per the germline V gene, CDR1 is KGHDR and CDR2 is SFDVKD. V was clipped by 4 bases and J by 3 bases, with 12 bases between them. The CDR3 runs 15 residues. The CDR3 region has the DNA TGTGCCACCAGTGACCCGACAGGCTTCTACAATGAGCAGTTCTTC. Translating gives CATSDPTGFYNEQFF.

This clonotype was observed a few times. This chain joins TRBV20-1 and TRBJ1-5; 8 bases are a match to TRBD1. CDR1 is DFQATT and CDR2 is SNEGSKA in the germline V gene (reference sequence). This CDR3 is built from 13 residues. The V gene end was trimmed by 5 bases and the J gene end by 10 bases; junction bases not matched to a gene: 10. CDR3 sequence: CSAPGQGRGPQHF. CDR3 DNA: TGCAGTGCTCCTGGACAGGGCCGAGGTCCCCAGCATTTT.

This clonotype was recorded a few times. This chain connects TRBV28 to TRBJ2-1, with unresolved D. CDR3 length: 12 residues. With 6 bases removed from V and 7 bases from J, the gap between germline ends came to 10 bases. Germline CDR1 MDHEN, CDR2 SYDVKM. CDR3 in amino acids: CASRTPGNEQFF. CDR3 DNA: TGTGCCAGCAGGACTCCCGGAAATGAGCAGTTCTTC.

J is TRBJ2-7 and V is TRBV29-1; D is perhaps TRBD2 (5 bases). CDR3 length equals 14 residues. Trimming removed 4 bases from V and 2 bases from J, with 15 bases in between. Germline V gene data show CDR1 as SQVTM and CDR2 as ANQGSEA. CDR3 region: CSVVPARAAYEQYF. CDR3 DNA: TGCAGCGTTGTGCCGGCGCGGGCGGCCTACGAGCAGTACTTC.

This clonotype was counted many times. The rearrangement joins TRBV7-9 to TRBJ2-1, with TRBD2 matching over 8 bases. Unmatched junction bases numbered 6, after V lost 1 base and J lost 7 bases. CDR3 length: 15 residues. Germline CDR1 reads SEHNR; CDR2 reads FQNEAQ (reference sequence). This chain's CDR3 is CASSLVGLGRNEQFF. The CDR3 DNA is TGTGCCAGCAGCTTAGTGGGACTAGGACGAAATGAGCAGTTCTTC.

The chain links TRBV7-9 to TRBJ1-4, with 9 nucleotides matching TRBD1. The CDR3 runs to 15 residues. Looked up from germline, CDR1 is SEHNR and CDR2 is FQNEAQ (reference sequence). V was clipped by 6 bases and J by 5 bases; unmatched bases: 7. The CDR3 region is CASSKQGAGNEKLFF. DNA of the CDR3: TGTGCCAGCAGTAAACAGGGGGCGGGGAATGAAAAACTGTTTTTT.